This T cell receptor (beta chain) was captured by sequencing in a study of vaccination and CD4 T cells after COVID-19. At the Johns Hopkins FTIC core, DNA taken from cultured CD4+ T cells was sequenced by way of the Oncomine TCR Beta short-read assay. TCRdb reprocessed the PCR reads via MiXCR and lists one record per CDR3 protein. Of about 11,000 distinct CDR3 sequences listed, approximately 32% are singletons. About this clonotype itself: Its antigen is unidentified.

The treatment is: approximately nine-day PBMC culture with coronavirus spike peptide pools or control peptides (ViraFEST assay). The V end lost 6 bases, the J end lost 3 bases, and 15 bases lay between the germline ends. The CDR3 is 15 amino acids. Source: CD4+ T cells from blood, cultured in vitro, taken after SARS-CoV-2 vaccination. The source of this sequence is a human donor who had recovered from COVID-19. The V call is TRBV12-3 or TRBV12-4, the J call TRBJ1-5; tentatively, D is TRBD1 (5 bases). The CDR3 loop reads CASRVSGGANQPQHF. The CDR3 coding sequence is TGTGCCAGCAGGGTTAGTGGGGGTGCCAATCAGCCCCAGCATTTT.